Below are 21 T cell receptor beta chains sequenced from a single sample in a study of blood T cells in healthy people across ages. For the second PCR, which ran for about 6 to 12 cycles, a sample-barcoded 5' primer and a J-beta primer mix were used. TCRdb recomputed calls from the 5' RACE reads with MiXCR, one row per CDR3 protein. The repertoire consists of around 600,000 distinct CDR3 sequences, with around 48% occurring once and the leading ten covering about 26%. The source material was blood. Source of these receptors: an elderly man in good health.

CDR3 DNA: TGTGCCAGCAGTTTCTCGGGCAGGTTAGATAACTATGGCTACACCTTC. It encodes CASSFSGRLDNYGYTF. The chain carries TRBV12-3 or TRBV12-4 and TRBJ1-2; D not certain. This CDR3 region has 16 residues. Deletions cut 3 bases from V and 1 base from J, with 15 bases between.

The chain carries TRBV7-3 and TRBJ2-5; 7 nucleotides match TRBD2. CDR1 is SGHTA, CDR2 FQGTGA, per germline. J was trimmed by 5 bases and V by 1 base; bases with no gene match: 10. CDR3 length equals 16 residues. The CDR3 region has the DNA TGTGCCAGCAGCTTAAATGCCCCGGGAGGCGGGGAGACCCAGTACTTC. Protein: CASSLNAPGGGETQYF.

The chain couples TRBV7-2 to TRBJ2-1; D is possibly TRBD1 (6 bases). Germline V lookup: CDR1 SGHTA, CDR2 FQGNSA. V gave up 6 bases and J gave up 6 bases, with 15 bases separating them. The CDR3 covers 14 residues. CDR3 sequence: CASRLQGRGNEQFF. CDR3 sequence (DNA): TGTGCCAGCAGACTCCAGGGGAGAGGCAATGAGCAGTTCTTC.

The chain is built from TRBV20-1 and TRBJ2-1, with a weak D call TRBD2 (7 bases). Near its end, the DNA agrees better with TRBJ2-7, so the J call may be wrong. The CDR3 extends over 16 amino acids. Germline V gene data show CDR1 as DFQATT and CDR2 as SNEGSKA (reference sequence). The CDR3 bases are TGCAGTGCTAGAGATGGGGGCGGGAGCTCCTACAATGAGCAGTACTTC. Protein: CSARDGGGSSYNEQYF.

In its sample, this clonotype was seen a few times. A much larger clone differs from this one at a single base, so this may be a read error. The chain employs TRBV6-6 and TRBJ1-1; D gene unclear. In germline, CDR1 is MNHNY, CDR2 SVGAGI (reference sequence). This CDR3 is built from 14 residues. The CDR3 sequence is CASSDSGGDTEAFF. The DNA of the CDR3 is TGTGCCAGCAGTGACTCTGGTGGGGACACTGAAGCTTTCTTT.

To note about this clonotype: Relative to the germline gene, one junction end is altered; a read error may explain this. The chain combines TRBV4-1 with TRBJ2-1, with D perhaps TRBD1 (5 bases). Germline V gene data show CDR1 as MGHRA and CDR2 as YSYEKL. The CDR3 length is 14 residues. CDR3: CAGSQGESYNEQFF. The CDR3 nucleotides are TGCGCCGGCAGCCAAGGGGAAAGCTACAATGAGCAGTTCTTC.

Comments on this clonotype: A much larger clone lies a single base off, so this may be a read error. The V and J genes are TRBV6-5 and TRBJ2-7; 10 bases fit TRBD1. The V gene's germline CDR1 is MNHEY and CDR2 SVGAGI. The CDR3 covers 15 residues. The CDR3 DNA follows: TGTGCCAGCAGGGCCGGGACAGGGGACCCCTACGGGCAGTACTTC. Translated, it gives CASRAGTGDPYGQYF.

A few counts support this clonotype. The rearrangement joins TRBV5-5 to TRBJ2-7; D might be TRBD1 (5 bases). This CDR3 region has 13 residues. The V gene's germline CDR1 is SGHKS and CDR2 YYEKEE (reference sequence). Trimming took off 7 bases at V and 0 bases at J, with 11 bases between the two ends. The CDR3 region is CASRRGGSYEQYF. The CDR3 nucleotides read TGTGCCAGCCGAAGGGGTGGCTCCTACGAGCAGTACTTC.

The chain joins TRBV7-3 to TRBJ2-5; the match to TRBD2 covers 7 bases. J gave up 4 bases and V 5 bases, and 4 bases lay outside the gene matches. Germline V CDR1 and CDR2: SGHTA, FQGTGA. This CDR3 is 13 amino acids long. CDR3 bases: TGTGCCAGCAGCCGCGGGAGCGCAGAGACCCAGTACTTC. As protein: CASSRGSAETQYF.

The CDR3 spells CASSASEPGYTF. CDR3 in DNA: TGTGCCAGCTCAGCGTCGGAACCTGGCTACACCTTC. The gene calls are TRBV18 and TRBJ1-2, with no clear D. This CDR3 has 12 amino acids. V shed 5 bases and J shed 7 bases, with 11 bases lying between them. CDR1 and CDR2 (germline): KGHSH, LQKENI.

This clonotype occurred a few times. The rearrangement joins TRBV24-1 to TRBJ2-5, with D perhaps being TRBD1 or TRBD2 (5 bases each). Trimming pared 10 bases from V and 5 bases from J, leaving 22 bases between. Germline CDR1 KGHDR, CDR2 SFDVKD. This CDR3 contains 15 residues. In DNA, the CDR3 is TGTGCCACTCTCACTCGGTGTGGCAGGGACGAGACCCAGTACTTC. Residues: CATLTRCGRDETQYF.

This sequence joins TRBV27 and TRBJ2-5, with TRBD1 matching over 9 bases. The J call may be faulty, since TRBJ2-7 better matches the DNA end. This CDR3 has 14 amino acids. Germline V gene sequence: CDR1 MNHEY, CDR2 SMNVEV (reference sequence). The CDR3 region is CASSYGTGSHEQYF. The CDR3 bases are TGTGCCAGCAGTTACGGGACAGGGTCCCACGAGCAGTACTTC.

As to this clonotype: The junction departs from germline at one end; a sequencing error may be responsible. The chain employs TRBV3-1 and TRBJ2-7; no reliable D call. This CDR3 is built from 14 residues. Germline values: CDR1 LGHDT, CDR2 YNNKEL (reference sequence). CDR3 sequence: CAGSLGRFKYEQYF. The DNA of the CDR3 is TGTGCCGGCAGCCTTGGAAGGTTTAAATACGAGCAGTACTTC.

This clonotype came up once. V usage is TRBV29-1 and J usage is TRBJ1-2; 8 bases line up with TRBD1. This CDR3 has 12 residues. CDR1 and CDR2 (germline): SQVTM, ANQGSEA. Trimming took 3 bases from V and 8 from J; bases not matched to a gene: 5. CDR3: CSVEPRGRGYTF. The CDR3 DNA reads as TGCAGCGTTGAGCCCAGGGGGCGGGGCTACACCTTC.

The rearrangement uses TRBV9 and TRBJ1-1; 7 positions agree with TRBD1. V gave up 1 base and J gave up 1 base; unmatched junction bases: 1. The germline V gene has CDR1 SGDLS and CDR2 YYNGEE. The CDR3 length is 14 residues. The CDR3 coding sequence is TGTGCCAGCAGCGTATGGGACAGGAACACTGAAGCTTTCTTT. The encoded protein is CASSVWDRNTEAFF.

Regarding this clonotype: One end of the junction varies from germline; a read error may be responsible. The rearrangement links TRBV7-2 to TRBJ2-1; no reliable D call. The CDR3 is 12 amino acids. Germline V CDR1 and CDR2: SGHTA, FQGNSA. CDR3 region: CANSLDENEQFF. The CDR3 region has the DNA TGTGCCAACAGCTTAGACGAAAATGAGCAGTTCTTC.

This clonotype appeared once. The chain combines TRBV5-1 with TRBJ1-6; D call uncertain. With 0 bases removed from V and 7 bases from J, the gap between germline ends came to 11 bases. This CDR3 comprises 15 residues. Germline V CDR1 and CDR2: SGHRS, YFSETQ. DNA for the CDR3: TGCGCCAGCAGCTTGGAAGGGTTCCGGAATTCACCCCTCCACTTT. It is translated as CASSLEGFRNSPLHF.

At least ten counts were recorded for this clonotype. The CDR3 coding sequence is TGCGCCAGCAGCTTCGAGGGGTCTCTCACCTACGAGCAGTACTTC. Translation: CASSFEGSLTYEQYF. The rearrangement uses TRBV5-1 and TRBJ2-7; D might be TRBD1 or TRBD2, each matching 5 bases. The CDR3 is made up of 15 amino acids. Germline assignment: CDR1 SGHRS and CDR2 YFSETQ. V was cut by 2 bases and J by 2 bases, with 14 bases left in between.

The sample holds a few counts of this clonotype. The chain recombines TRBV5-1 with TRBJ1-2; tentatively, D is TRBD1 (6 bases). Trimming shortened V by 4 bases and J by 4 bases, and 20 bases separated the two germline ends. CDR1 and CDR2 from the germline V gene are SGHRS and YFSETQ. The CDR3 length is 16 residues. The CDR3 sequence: CASSPAGQRGSYGYTF. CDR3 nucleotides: TGCGCCAGCAGCCCTGCGGGACAACGAGGGAGCTATGGCTACACCTTC.

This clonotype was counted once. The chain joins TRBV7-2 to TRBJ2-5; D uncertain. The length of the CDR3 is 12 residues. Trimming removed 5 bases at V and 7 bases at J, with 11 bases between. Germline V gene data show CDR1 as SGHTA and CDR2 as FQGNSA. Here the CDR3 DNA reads TGTGCCAGCAGCCTTACGTGGGGGACCCAGTACTTC. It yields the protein CASSLTWGTQYF.

The CDR3 region is CSARGVGRVRGEQYF. In DNA form, the CDR3 reads TGCAGTGCTAGGGGAGTTGGGAGGGTTAGGGGCGAGCAGTACTTC. This sequence joins TRBV20-1 and TRBJ2-5, with TRBD2 matching over 7 bases. The J call may be wrong; the DNA end is better matched by TRBJ2-7. Germline CDR1 reads DFQATT; CDR2 reads SNEGSKA (reference sequence). CDR3 length: 15 amino acids.